This T cell receptor beta chain was observed in a study of T-cell memory formation after mild COVID-19. V was pared by 0 bases and J by 4 bases, with 3 bases of the junction left unmatched. This CDR3 comprises 15 residues. Germline lookup yields CDR1 LGHNA and CDR2 YNFKEQ. TCRdb re-derived calls from the 5' RACE reads in MiXCR, one entry per CDR3 protein. The sample has about 100,000 distinct CDR3 sequences, 11% seen once; the top ten hold 40%. Findings and limits, study-wide: From day 15 to 85, contracting clones were balanced between CD4 and CD8, whereas later expanders leaned toward CD4+. That cross-reactive memory joined was suggested by some responding clones appearing in pre-infection memory. Researchers report contracting CD4+ clones mostly in CM and EM, with CD8+ clones in EMRA.

This clonotype was counted between two and nine times. Its target is not known. The chain uses TRBV4-2 and TRBJ2-1; 7 bases line up with TRBD2. This receptor was obtained from a man aged 18 to 29 who had mild COVID-19 (a few samples of this study predate the infection). Cell type and time point are not known. Sequenced sample: PBMCs or a T cell subset sorted from them (not recorded which). CDR3 protein: CASSQEGLFYNEQFF. For the CDR3, the DNA is TGTGCCAGCAGCCAAGAGGGACTATTTTACAATGAGCAGTTCTTC.